The next 20 T cell receptor beta chains were all read from a single sample in a study of cytomegalovirus exposure and HLA in healthy donors. The PCR had 60 Vbeta and 13 Jbeta primers. Clones were sequenced by immunoSEQ multiplex PCR, and TCRdb holds only the in-frame ones, with some missing. The sample has 36,000 or so clones; roughly 88% are singletons. Sequencing input: PBMCs. These receptors all stem from a woman between 18 and 29 years old in good health and CMV-seronegative.

V and J are TRBV6-1 and TRBJ2-1; the D gene is possibly TRBD1 (6 bases). In germline, CDR1 is MNHNS, CDR2 SASEGT. V dropped 8 bases and J dropped 6 bases, with 11 bases sitting between them. The CDR3 is 12 amino acids. CDR3 amino acids: CASRTVSNEQFF. In DNA, the CDR3 is TGTGCCAGCCGGACAGTGAGCAATGAGCAGTTCTTC.

The chain combines TRBV4-3 with TRBJ2-1; D gene ambiguous. V was pared by 4 bases and J by 8 bases, with 21 bases between. Germline V gene lookup returns CDR1 LGHNA and CDR2 YSLEER. The CDR3 has 16 residues. CDR3 in amino acids: CASSRYVSSIEDEQFF. The CDR3 DNA reads TGCGCCAGCAGCCGATATGTGAGTAGTATCGAGGATGAGCAGTTCTTC.

The CDR3 spells CASRLGQGPHEQYF. The CDR3, as DNA: TGTGCCAGCAGACTAGGACAGGGTCCGCACGAGCAGTACTTC. The chain employs TRBV7-2 and TRBJ2-7; TRBD1 agrees at 8 bases. The V gene's germline CDR1 is SGHTA and CDR2 FQGNSA. The trim removed 6 bases at V and 5 bases at J, leaving 9 bases unmatched. This CDR3 has 14 amino acids.

The chain uses TRBV7-7 and TRBJ2-2, with D perhaps matching TRBD1 (5 bases). This CDR3 comprises 14 residues. Germline V CDR1 and CDR2: SSHAT, FNYEAQ (reference sequence). Trimming took off 1 base at V and 7 bases at J, with 10 bases between the two ends. The CDR3 spells CASSLGGAGGELFF. CDR3 DNA: TGTGCCAGCAGCTTAGGTGGGGCCGGCGGGGAGCTGTTTTTT.

The genes are TRBV29-1 and TRBJ2-5, with 8 bases lining up with TRBD2. The CDR3 length is 14 residues. Trimming removed 7 bases from V and 5 bases from J; junction bases left unmatched: 12. Germline loops: CDR1 SQVTM, CDR2 ANQGSEA. This chain's CDR3 is CSGIRWRGAETQYF. CDR3 DNA: TGCAGCGGCATCCGGTGGCGGGGGGCGGAGACCCAGTACTTC.

V and J are TRBV27 and TRBJ2-2, with 7 bases lining up with TRBD2. CDR3 length: 14 amino acids. The germline gives CDR1 MNHEY, CDR2 SMNVEV (reference sequence). With 7 bases clipped from V and 4 bases from J, the junction kept 6 bases outside the gene matches. CDR3 coding DNA: TGTGCCAGCACGACGGGGGGACCCACCGGGGAGCTGTTTTTT. It codes for CASTTGGPTGELFF.

The rearrangement joins TRBV6-5 to TRBJ2-1; the D is unclear. Per the germline V gene, CDR1 is MNHEY and CDR2 is SVGAGI. The CDR3 is made up of 12 amino acids. Between the trimmed V and J ends, which lost 1 base and 7 bases, there was a span of 5 bases. The CDR3 DNA is TGTGCCAGCAGTTACTTCGGGAATGAGCAGTTCTTC. The encoded protein is CASSYFGNEQFF.

This chain uses TRBV2 with TRBJ2-7; 7 bases match TRBD2. This CDR3 is built from 15 residues. V was pared by 6 bases and J by 4 bases, with 12 bases of the junction left unmatched. CDR1 is SNHLY, CDR2 FYNNEI, per germline. The CDR3 spells CASSYFPGAGYEQYF. CDR3 nucleotide sequence: TGTGCCAGCAGCTATTTTCCGGGAGCGGGATACGAGCAGTACTTC.

The rearrangement uses TRBV25-1 and TRBJ2-2; no firm D call. With 5 bases removed from V and 6 bases from J, the gap between germline ends came to 13 bases. The CDR3 extends over 14 amino acids. Germline V gene sequence: CDR1 MGHDK, CDR2 SYGVNS. CDR3 bases: TGTGCCAGCAGTCCGAAAGAGAGCGCCGGGGAGCTGTTTTTT. It codes for CASSPKESAGELFF.

The chain carries TRBV9 and TRBJ1-1, with D maybe TRBD1 (5 bases). Trimming took 1 base from V and 3 from J, leaving 7 bases between them. The CDR3 extends over 13 amino acids. Germline assignment: CDR1 SGDLS and CDR2 YYNGEE. CDR3 coding DNA: TGTGCCAGCAGCGTACAGGGTCACACTGAAGCTTTCTTT. Its protein product is CASSVQGHTEAFF.

This clone was counted a single time. The chain is built from TRBV9 and TRBJ2-7; D unclear. Germline values: CDR1 SGDLS, CDR2 YYNGEE. This CDR3 has 14 amino acids. Trimming removed 0 bases at V and 1 base at J, with 8 bases between. CDR3 loop: CASSVGAFSYEQYF. As DNA, the CDR3 is TGTGCCAGCAGCGTAGGAGCGTTTTCCTACGAGCAGTACTTC.

This chain uses TRBV9 with TRBJ1-1; TRBD1 matches at 12 bases. This CDR3 has 13 amino acids. V lost 3 bases to trimming and J lost 9 bases; unmatched junction nucleotides: 3. From germline, CDR1 is SGDLS and CDR2 YYNGEE. CDR3 nucleotides: TGTGCCAGCAGCGCCGGGACAGGGGGCAAAGCTTTCTTT. This encodes CASSAGTGGKAFF.

The chain carries TRBV5-1 and TRBJ2-5; a possible D gene is TRBD2 (5 bases). The V and J ends lost 0 bases and 4 bases respectively, with 10 bases between them. Germline loops: CDR1 SGHRS, CDR2 YFSETQ. This CDR3 has 14 residues. CDR3 sequence reads: CASSLAVGRETQYF. CDR3 bases: TGCGCCAGCAGCTTGGCCGTAGGGAGAGAGACCCAGTACTTC.

V usage is TRBV9 and J usage is TRBJ1-2, with D unclear. Trimming removed 4 bases from V and 7 bases from J, with 11 bases in between. The CDR3 totals 12 residues. Germline assignment: CDR1 SGDLS and CDR2 YYNGEE. CDR3 sequence reads: CASSPQRGGYTF. The CDR3 DNA reads as TGTGCCAGCAGCCCCCAGAGAGGTGGCTACACCTTC.

The CDR3 DNA follows: TGTGCCAGCAGTGGTGAGGGAGGCACAGATACGCAGTATTTT. This gives the protein CASSGEGGTDTQYF. The J gene is TRBJ2-3, the V gene TRBV2, with D tentatively TRBD2 (5 bases). The CDR3 has 14 amino acids. V lost 4 bases and J lost 1, with 9 bases in between. CDR1 SNHLY and CDR2 FYNNEI come from the germline V gene.

The chain combines TRBV4-3 with TRBJ1-2; D not resolved. CDR3 length equals 14 residues. Trimming cost V 3 bases and J 4 bases, with 12 bases left between them. Germline CDR1 reads LGHNA; CDR2 reads YSLEER. CDR3 sequence reads: CASSQETVSYGYTF. CDR3 coding DNA: TGCGCCAGCAGCCAGGAAACAGTTTCCTATGGCTACACCTTC.

This clone was seen only a few times. As DNA, the CDR3 is TGTGCCAGCAAGTTCGAGCGGAGCTCCTACGAGCAGTACTTC. It yields the protein CASKFERSSYEQYF. The rearrangement uses TRBV6-1 and TRBJ2-7, with D perhaps matching TRBD2 (5 bases). V lost 7 bases to trimming and J lost 0 bases, with 13 bases between them. CDR1 is MNHNS, CDR2 SASEGT, per germline. The CDR3 totals 14 residues.

This sequence joins TRBV7-8 and TRBJ2-1; 9 bases match TRBD2. CDR3 length: 15 residues. From germline, CDR1 is SGHVS and CDR2 FQNEAQ. The trim removed 1 base at V and 4 bases at J, leaving 2 bases unmatched. The CDR3 region is CASSLVLAGYNEQFF. The DNA of the CDR3 is TGTGCCAGCAGCTTAGTCCTAGCGGGGTACAATGAGCAGTTCTTC. Filled out from reference TRBV7-8 and TRBJ2-1, the complete variable domain reads GAGVSQSPRYKVAKRGQDVALRCDPISGHVSLFWYQQALGQGPEFLTYFQNEAQLDKSGLPSDRFFAERPEGSVSTLKIQRTQQEDSAVYLCASSLVLAGYNEQFFGPGTRLTVL.

Turning to this clone: Sequence at one end of the junction differs from germline and may be a read error. Other DNA sequences of this sample code for an identical CDR3. The chain carries TRBV7-9 and TRBJ1-1; D is possibly TRBD1 (5 bases). CDR1 is SEHNR, CDR2 FQNEAQ, per germline (reference sequence). This CDR3 is built from 16 residues. CDR3 coding DNA: TGTGCCAGCAGCTTAGCGTCATGGCAGGGCGACACGGAAGCTTTCTTT. Translation gives CASSLASWQGDTEAFF.

The chain combines TRBV12-5 with TRBJ2-1, with TRBD2 matching 14 bases. Germline trimming cut 1 base from V and 0 bases from J; bases unmatched to any gene: 5. The germline V gene has CDR1 LGHNT and CDR2 FRNRAP. The CDR3 consists of 19 residues. This CDR3 reads CASGLARLAGGSSYNEQFF. The DNA of the CDR3 is TGTGCTAGTGGTTTGGCCAGACTAGCGGGGGGGAGCTCCTACAATGAGCAGTTCTTC. The full variable domain, with the rest looked up from reference TRBV12-5 and TRBJ2-1, is DARVTQTPRHKVTEMGQEVTMRCQPILGHNTVFWYRQTMMQGLELLAYFRNRAPLDDSGMPKDRFSAEMPDATLATLKIQPSEPRDSAVYFCASGLARLAGGSSYNEQFFGPGTRLTVL.